These T cell receptor beta chains were read from a single sample in a study of blood T cell repertoires in COVID-19. Assay used: immunoSEQ multiplex PCR; TCRdb lists only in-frame clones, some missing. The sample includes around 250,000 clones, around 78% seen only once; the top ten take about 5%. Sequencing was done on a sample of peripheral blood. The receptors here all came from a man in his 60s who had recovered from COVID-19. Both conserved end residues are part of each CDR3. The order of the fields is V gene, CDR3 length, D gene, clone size, J gene, CDR3 protein, CDR3 DNA. D genes are given only for firm matches. Only some rows state a clone size, as once, few, many or a class for expanded clones.

>TRBV2|21|TRBD1|NA|TRBJ2-2
CASSEFPPVADWTGVTGELFF
TGTGCCAGCAGTGAATTTCCCCCGGTTGCGGATTGGACAGGGGTAACCGGGGAGCTGTTTTTT
>TRBV19|13|NA|NA|TRBJ1-4
CASRGQLNEKLFF
TGTGCCAGTAGAGGACAGCTCAATGAAAAACTGTTTTTT
>TRBV7-2|16|NA|NA|TRBJ1-1
CASSLVAQGSATEAFF
TGTGCCAGCAGCTTAGTCGCCCAGGGGTCGGCCACTGAAGCTTTCTTT
>TRBV28|15|NA|NA|TRBJ1-1
CASSKNRVGDTEAFF
TGTGCCAGCAGTAAAAACAGGGTTGGGGACACTGAAGCTTTCTTT
>TRBV11-2|18|TRBD2|once|TRBJ2-1
CASRRPGLAGGQANEQFF
TGTGCCAGCAGGCGACCGGGACTAGCGGGGGGGCAGGCCAATGAGCAGTTCTTC
>TRBV6-5|15|NA|NA|TRBJ1-3
CASSPQGLSGNTIYF
TGTGCCAGCAGTCCTCAGGGACTCTCTGGAAACACCATATATTTT
>TRBV11-2|11|NA|NA|TRBJ2-7
CASSFIYEQYF
TGTGCCAGCAGCTTCATCTACGAGCAGTACTTC
>TRBV21-1|12|NA|NA|TRBJ2-7
CASSKLGREQYF
TGTGCCAGCAGCAAATTGGGGCGCGAGCAGTACTTC
>TRBV29-1|12|NA|NA|TRBJ1-2
CSVTQGNYGYTF
TGCAGCGTCACACAGGGAAACTATGGCTACACCTTC
>TRBV5-4|15|TRBD2|NA|TRBJ2-1
CASSPLAGGSNEQFF
TGTGCCAGCAGTCCCCTAGCGGGAGGTAGCAATGAGCAGTTCTTC
>TRBV2|16|NA|NA|TRBJ2-2
CASRQGAGAWTGELFF
TGTGCCAGCAGACAAGGGGCGGGGGCTTGGACCGGGGAGCTGTTTTTT
>TRBV6-5|13|TRBD1|NA|TRBJ1-5
CATRTGDNQPQHF
TGTGCCACCCGGACAGGGGATAATCAGCCCCAGCATTTT
>TRBV5-1|15|NA|NA|TRBJ2-2
CASSLIAGNTGELFF
TGCGCCAGCAGCTTGATTGCGGGAAACACCGGGGAGCTGTTTTTT
>TRBV5-1|14|NA|few|TRBJ1-5
CASSLVAGNQPQHF
TGCGCCAGCAGCTTGGTGGCAGGCAATCAGCCCCAGCATTTT
>TRBV5-1|15|NA|NA|TRBJ2-1
CASSLISGANNEQFF
TGCGCCAGCAGCTTAATTAGCGGAGCTAACAATGAGCAGTTCTTC
>TRBV30|11|NA|few|TRBJ1-2
CATTALEGYTF
TGTGCCACCACGGCCCTAGAGGGCTACACCTTC
>TRBV30|13|TRBD1|few|TRBJ1-5
CAWSGTGDQPQHF
TGTGCCTGGAGCGGGACAGGGGACCAGCCCCAGCATTTT
>TRBV5-6|19|NA|NA|TRBJ2-3
CASSLGVPGAPLSTDTQYF
TGTGCCAGCAGCTTGGGGGTGCCGGGAGCGCCCCTAAGCACAGATACGCAGTATTTT
>TRBV14|17|NA|few|TRBJ2-7
CASSQDLSPGYSYEQYF
TGTGCCAGCAGCCAAGACCTCAGCCCGGGATACTCCTACGAGCAGTACTTC
>TRBV27|15|NA|NA|TRBJ1-1
CASSPWGGRSTEAFF
TGTGCCAGCAGTCCCTGGGGGGGACGCTCCACTGAAGCTTTCTTT
>TRBV3-1/TRBV3-2|16|TRBD1|NA|TRBJ2-7
CASSPLRPGQVYEQYF
TGTGCCAGCAGCCCACTCAGACCGGGACAGGTCTACGAGCAGTACTTC
>TRBV10-1|12|NA|few|TRBJ2-1
CASRGEAGSQFF
TGCGCCAGCAGAGGGGAGGCGGGATCCCAGTTCTTC
>TRBV2|14|TRBD1|NA|TRBJ1-1
CASSVSRQGGEAFF
TGTGCCAGCAGTGTATCTCGACAGGGAGGTGAAGCTTTCTTT
>TRBV6-2/TRBV6-3|14|NA|NA|TRBJ2-1
CASSATGRYNEQFF
TGTGCCAGCAGTGCAACAGGGCGCTACAATGAGCAGTTCTTC
>TRBV5-1|15|NA|few|TRBJ2-2
CASSLAGTNTGELFF
TGCGCCAGCAGCTTGGCAGGCACCAACACCGGGGAGCTGTTTTTT
>TRBV5-1|14|TRBD2|NA|TRBJ2-1
CLEGRGGPRNEQFF
TGCTTAGAGGGTCGCGGGGGACCTCGGAATGAGCAGTTCTTC
>TRBV5-1|16|NA|NA|TRBJ2-3
CASSPSIATLGDTQYF
TGCGCCAGCAGCCCATCCATAGCGACCCTTGGGGATACGCAGTATTTT
>TRBV19|18|TRBD2|NA|TRBJ2-4
CASSKGLAGGPAKNIQYF
TGTGCCAGTAGTAAGGGACTAGCGGGGGGGCCGGCCAAAAACATTCAGTACTTC
>TRBV19|16|NA|few|TRBJ1-5
CASRHPWGRGQQPQHF
TGTGCCAGTAGACACCCATGGGGGAGGGGCCAGCAGCCCCAGCATTTT
>TRBV18|15|NA|NA|TRBJ2-7
CASSPQRGGAGEQYF
TGTGCCAGCTCACCTCAGAGAGGGGGGGCTGGTGAGCAGTACTTC
>TRBV7-3|17|NA|NA|TRBJ2-2
CASSLTGRTVGTGELFF
TGTGCCAGCAGCTTAACGGGGCGGACAGTAGGGACCGGGGAGCTGTTTTTT
>TRBV5-4|13|NA|NA|TRBJ2-4
CASSRPGENIQYF
TGTGCCAGCAGCCGGCCCGGGGAAAACATTCAGTACTTC
>TRBV5-4|15|TRBD1|NA|TRBJ2-1
CASSLTGANDNEQFF
TGTGCCAGCAGCTTAACAGGGGCGAACGACAATGAGCAGTTCTTC
>TRBV28|15|TRBD2|NA|TRBJ2-7
CASSFASGRWGEQYF
TGTGCCAGCAGTTTTGCTAGCGGGAGGTGGGGCGAGCAGTACTTC
>TRBV27|11|NA|NA|TRBJ1-2
CASKKGDGYTF
TGTGCCAGCAAGAAGGGGGATGGCTACACCTTC
>TRBV7-9|13|TRBD1|NA|TRBJ2-7
CASRRGQGSEQYF
TGTGCCAGCAGACGCGGACAGGGGTCGGAGCAGTACTTC
>TRBV6-2/TRBV6-3|15|NA|once|TRBJ2-7
CASSYDSGHSYEQYF
TGTGCCAGCAGTTACGATAGCGGACACTCCTACGAGCAGTACTTC
>TRBV9|16|NA|NA|TRBJ1-4
CASSVGAGTFDEKLFF
TGTGCCAGCAGCGTAGGGGCAGGGACATTCGATGAAAAACTGTTTTTT
>TRBV6-5|14|TRBD1|NA|TRBJ1-6
CASNSDRGPSPLHF
TGTGCCAGCAACTCGGACAGGGGGCCTTCACCCCTCCACTTT
>TRBV27|15|NA|NA|TRBJ1-5
CASRGGGGVNQPQHF
TGTGCCAGCAGGGGGGGTGGAGGGGTCAATCAGCCCCAGCATTTT
>TRBV27|14|NA|once|TRBJ2-4
CATRVSRAKNIQYF
TGTGCCACCAGAGTGAGCCGAGCCAAAAACATTCAGTACTTC
>TRBV30|14|NA|once|TRBJ2-7
CAWMGAGARYEQYF
TGTGCCTGGATGGGAGCGGGTGCTAGGTACGAGCAGTACTTC